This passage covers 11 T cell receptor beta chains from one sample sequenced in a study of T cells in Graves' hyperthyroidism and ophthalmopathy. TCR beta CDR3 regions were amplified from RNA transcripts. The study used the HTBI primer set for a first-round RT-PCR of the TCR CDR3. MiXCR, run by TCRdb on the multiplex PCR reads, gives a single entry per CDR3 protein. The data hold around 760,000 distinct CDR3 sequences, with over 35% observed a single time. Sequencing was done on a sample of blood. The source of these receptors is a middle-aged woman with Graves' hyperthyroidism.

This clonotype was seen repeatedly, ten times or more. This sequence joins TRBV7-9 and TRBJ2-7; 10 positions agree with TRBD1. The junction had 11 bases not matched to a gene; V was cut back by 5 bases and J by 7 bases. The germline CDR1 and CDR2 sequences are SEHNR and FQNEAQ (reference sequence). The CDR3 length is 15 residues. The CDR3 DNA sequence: TGTGCCAGCAGCCACCGGGACAGGGGAGATTGGGAGCAGTACTTC. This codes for CASSHRDRGDWEQYF.

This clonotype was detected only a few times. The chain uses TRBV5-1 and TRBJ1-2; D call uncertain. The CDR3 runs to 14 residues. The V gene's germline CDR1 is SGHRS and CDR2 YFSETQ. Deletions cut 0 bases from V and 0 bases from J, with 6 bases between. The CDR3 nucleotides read TGCGCCAGCAGCTTGGAGTCCACTAACTATGGCTACACCTTC. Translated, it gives CASSLESTNYGYTF.

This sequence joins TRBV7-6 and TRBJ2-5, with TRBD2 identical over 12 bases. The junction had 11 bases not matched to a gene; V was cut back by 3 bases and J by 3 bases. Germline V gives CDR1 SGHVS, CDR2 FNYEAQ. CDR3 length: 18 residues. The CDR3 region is CASSLSSGGALREETQYF. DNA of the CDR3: TGTGCCAGCAGCTTGTCTAGCGGGGGGGCCCTGCGGGAAGAGACCCAGTACTTC. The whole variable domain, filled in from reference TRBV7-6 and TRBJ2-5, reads GAGVSQSPRYKVTKRGQDVALRCDPISGHVSLYWYRQALGQGPEFLTYFNYEAQQDKSGLPNDRFSAERPEGSISTLTIQRTEQRDSAMYRCASSLSSGGALREETQYFGPGTRLLVL.

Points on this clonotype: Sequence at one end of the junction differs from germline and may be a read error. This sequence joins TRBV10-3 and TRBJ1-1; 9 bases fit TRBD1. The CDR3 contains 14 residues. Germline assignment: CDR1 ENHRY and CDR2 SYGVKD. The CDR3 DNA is TGTGCCAGCAGTGAAAACAGGGGGCCCCCTGAAGCTTTCTTT. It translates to CASSENRGPPEAFF.

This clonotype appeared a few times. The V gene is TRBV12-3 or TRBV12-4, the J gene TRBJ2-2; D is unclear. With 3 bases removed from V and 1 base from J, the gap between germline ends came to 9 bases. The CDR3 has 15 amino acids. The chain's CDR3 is CASSFGQVNTGELFF. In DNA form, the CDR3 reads TGTGCCAGCAGTTTTGGTCAGGTGAACACCGGGGAGCTGTTTTTT.

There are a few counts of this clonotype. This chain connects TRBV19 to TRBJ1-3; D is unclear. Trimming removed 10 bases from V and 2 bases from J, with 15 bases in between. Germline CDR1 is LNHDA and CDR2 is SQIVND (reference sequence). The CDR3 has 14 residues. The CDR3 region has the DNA TGTGCCACCACCCTCTCTGCCCCTGGAAACACCATATATTTT. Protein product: CATTLSAPGNTIYF.

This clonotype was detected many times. The CDR3 protein is CSASHDRVYGYTF. Here the CDR3 DNA reads TGCAGTGCTAGCCACGACAGGGTCTATGGCTACACCTTC. V is TRBV20-1 and J is TRBJ1-2; TRBD1 aligns across 7 bases. With V trimmed by 3 bases and J by 4 bases, 5 bases remained unmatched. The CDR3 loop spans 13 amino acids. Per the germline V gene, CDR1 is DFQATT and CDR2 is SNEGSKA (reference sequence).

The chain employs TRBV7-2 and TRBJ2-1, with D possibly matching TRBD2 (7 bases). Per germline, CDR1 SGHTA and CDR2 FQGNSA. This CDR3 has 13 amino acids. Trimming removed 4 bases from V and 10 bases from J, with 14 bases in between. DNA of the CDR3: TGTGCCAGCAGCTCTTGGGGGGGCCAGGAGCAGTTCTTC. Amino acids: CASSSWGGQEQFF. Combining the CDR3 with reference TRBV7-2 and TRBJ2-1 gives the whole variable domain GAGVSQSPSNKVTEKGKDVELRCDPISGHTALYWYRQSLGQGLEFLIYFQGNSAPDKSGLPSDRFSAERTGGSVSTLTIQRTQQEDSAVYLCASSSWGGQEQFFGPGTRLTVL.

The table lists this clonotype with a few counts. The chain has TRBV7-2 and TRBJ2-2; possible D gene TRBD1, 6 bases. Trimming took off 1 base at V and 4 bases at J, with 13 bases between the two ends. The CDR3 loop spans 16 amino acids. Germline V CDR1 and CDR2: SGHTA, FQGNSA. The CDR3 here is CASSLVPRGSTGELFF. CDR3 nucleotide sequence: TGTGCCAGCAGCTTAGTCCCGAGGGGGAGCACCGGGGAGCTGTTTTTT.

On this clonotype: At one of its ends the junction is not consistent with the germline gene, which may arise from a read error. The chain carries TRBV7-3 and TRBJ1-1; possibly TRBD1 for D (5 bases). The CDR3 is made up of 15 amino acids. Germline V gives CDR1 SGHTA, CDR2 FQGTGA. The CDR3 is CASSLSSRVDTGAFF. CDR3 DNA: TGTGCCAGCAGCTTATCTAGCAGGGTCGACACTGGAGCTTTCTTT.

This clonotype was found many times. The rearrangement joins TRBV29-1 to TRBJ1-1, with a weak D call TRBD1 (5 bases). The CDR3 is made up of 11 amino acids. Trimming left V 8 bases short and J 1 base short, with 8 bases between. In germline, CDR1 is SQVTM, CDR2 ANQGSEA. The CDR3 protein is CSSQGNTEAFF. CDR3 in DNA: TGCAGCTCCCAGGGGAACACTGAAGCTTTCTTT.